These 4 T cell receptor beta chains were all obtained from the same sample, sequenced in a study of tumor and adjacent non-tumor tissue in lung cancer. Three rounds of nested PCR, following a modified ARM-PCR protocol, produced the TCRbeta library. Via MiXCR, TCRdb re-called the multiplex PCR reads, giving one row per CDR3 protein. The sample records 75,000 to 95,000 distinct CDR3 sequences, less than 80% being singletons. No cell sorting was done before RNA was extracted from the tissue. Sequencing was carried out using lung tumor tissue. The source of these receptors is a man in his sixties with non-small cell lung cancer.

Ten or more counts support this clonotype. This rearrangement joins TRBV20-1 to TRBJ1-2; maybe TRBD1 (5 bases). Trimming pared 3 bases from V and 4 bases from J, leaving 15 bases between. CDR3 length: 14 amino acids. Germline V gene data show CDR1 as DFQATT and CDR2 as SNEGSKA (reference sequence). The chain's CDR3 is CSASKAGLGYGYTF. CDR3 sequence (DNA): TGCAGTGCTAGCAAGGCAGGGCTGGGCTATGGCTACACCTTC.

With respect to this clonotype: Relative to the germline gene, one junction end is altered; a read error may explain this. The rearrangement links TRBV14 to TRBJ1-3; D is unclear. The CDR3 runs 16 residues. Germline lookup yields CDR1 SGHDN and CDR2 FVKESK. CDR3 amino acids: CANSQVTTFSGNSIYF. The CDR3 region has the DNA TGTGCCAACAGCCAAGTAACAACATTCTCTGGAAACAGCATATATTTT.

A remark on this clonotype: A much larger clone lies a single base off, so this may be a read error. The rearrangement joins TRBV5-8 to TRBJ2-1; D might be TRBD1 (6 bases). The CDR3 spans 14 residues. Germline CDR1 reads SGHTS; CDR2 reads YDEGEE. V lost 4 bases and J lost 6, with 14 bases in between. CDR3 sequence: CASSGTLPLNEQFF. The CDR3 coding sequence is TGTGCCAGCAGCGGGACATTGCCCCTCAATGAGCAGTTCTTC.

About this clonotype itself: Given a much more abundant clone one base away, this may be a read error. V and J are TRBV20-1 and TRBJ2-1; tentatively, D is TRBD2 (5 bases). This CDR3 contains 11 residues. CDR1 and CDR2 from the germline V gene are DFQATT and SNEGSKA (reference sequence). The CDR3 nucleotides are TGCAGTACTAGAGGCTACAATGAGCAGTTCTTC. This translates into CSTRGYNEQFF.